This entry features one T cell receptor beta chain sequence. Its antigen is not identified. The sample originates from a study of graft-versus-host responses after intestinal transplantation. The wider study: Induction using anti-thymocyte globulin, followed by tacrolimus and steroids for roughly 3 years, was given to all recipients. Findings and caveats of the study: The recipient marrow held GvH clones, and some of them showed up first in ileum or blood.

Trimming cost V 6 bases and J 7 bases, with 15 bases left between them. The CDR3 has 13 amino acids. The germline CDR1 and CDR2 sequences are MNHNS and SASEGT. Profiled with immunoSEQ multiplex PCR; TCRdb holds only in-frame clones, not every one. The repertoire has around 100,000 clones, roughly 93% of them found once; the top ten carry less than 1.5%. The chain links TRBV6-1 to TRBJ1-1, with D possibly being TRBD1 (6 bases). The material was unstimulated CD8+ T cells sorted from spleen or lymph node cells, obtained before intestinal transplant. The sequence was obtained from a human donor who received an intestinal transplant. In nucleotides, the CDR3 is TGTGCCAGCAGGACACGGACAGCACTTGAAGCTTTCTTT. Encoded protein: CASRTRTALEAFF.